This TCR beta chain was documented in a study of T cell repertoires in cytomegalovirus infection. Across the whole study: CMV infection and matching HLA type were both indicated by public TCR beta signatures.

This CDR3 has 12 amino acids. The V and J ends lost 5 bases and 3 bases respectively, with 5 bases between them. Germline-derived CDR1 and CDR2 are SGHTA and FQGNSA. TCRdb re-derived calls from the reads in MiXCR, one entry per CDR3 protein. The data contain around 330,000 distinct CDR3 sequences, 17% of them singletons. There are many counts of this clonotype. Its antigen is not known. General observations from the study: CMV carriers with the relevant HLA were identified by cumulative public TCR beta family frequency. Across the ex vivo response, the dominant clonotypes were HLA-C-restricted CMV-specific TCR beta clonotypes.

Sequencing was done on a sample of PBMCs. The J gene is TRBJ1-5, the V gene TRBV7-2; D gene ambiguous. The TCR comes from a human donor in good health (CMV status not recorded). Some clones in this sample may be carry-over from other donors' samples. The CDR3 is CASSRPNQPQHF. CDR3 nucleotides: TGTGCCAGCAGCCGTCCCAATCAGCCCCAGCATTTT.